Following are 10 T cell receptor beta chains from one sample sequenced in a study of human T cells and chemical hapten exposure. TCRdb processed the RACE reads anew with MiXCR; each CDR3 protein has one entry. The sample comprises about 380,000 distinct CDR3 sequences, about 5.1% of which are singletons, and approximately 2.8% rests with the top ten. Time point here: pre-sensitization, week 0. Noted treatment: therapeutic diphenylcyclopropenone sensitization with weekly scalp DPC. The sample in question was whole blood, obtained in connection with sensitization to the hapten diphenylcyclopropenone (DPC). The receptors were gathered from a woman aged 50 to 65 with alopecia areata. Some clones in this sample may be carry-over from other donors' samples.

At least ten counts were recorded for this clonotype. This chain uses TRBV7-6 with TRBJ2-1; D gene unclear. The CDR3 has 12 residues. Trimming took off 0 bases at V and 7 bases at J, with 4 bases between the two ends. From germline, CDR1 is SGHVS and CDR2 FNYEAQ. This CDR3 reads CASSLAQNEQFF. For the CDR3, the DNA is TGTGCCAGCAGCTTAGCGCAAAATGAGCAGTTCTTC. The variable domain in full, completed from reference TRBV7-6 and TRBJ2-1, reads GAGVSQSPRYKVTKRGQDVALRCDPISGHVSLYWYRQALGQGPEFLTYFNYEAQQDKSGLPNDRFSAERPEGSISTLTIQRTEQRDSAMYRCASSLAQNEQFFGPGTRLTVL.

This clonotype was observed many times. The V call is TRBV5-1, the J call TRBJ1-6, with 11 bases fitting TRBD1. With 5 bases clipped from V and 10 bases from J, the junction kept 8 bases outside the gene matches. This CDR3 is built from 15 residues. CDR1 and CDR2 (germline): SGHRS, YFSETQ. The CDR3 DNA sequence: TGCGCCAGCAGGCGCGGACAGGGGGCTCAATCACCCCTCCACTTT. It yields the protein CASRRGQGAQSPLHF.

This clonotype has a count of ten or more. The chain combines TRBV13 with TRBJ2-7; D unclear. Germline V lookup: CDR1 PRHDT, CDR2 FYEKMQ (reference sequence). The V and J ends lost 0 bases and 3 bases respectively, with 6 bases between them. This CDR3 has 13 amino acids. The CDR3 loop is CASSLGKNYEQYF. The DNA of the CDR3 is TGTGCCAGCAGCTTAGGGAAGAACTACGAGCAGTACTTC. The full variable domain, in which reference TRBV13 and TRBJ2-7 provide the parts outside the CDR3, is AAGVIQSPRHLIKEKRETATLKCYPIPRHDTVYWYQQGPGQDPQFLISFYEKMQSDKGSIPDRFSAQQFSDYHSELNMSSLELGDSALYFCASSLGKNYEQYFGPGTRLTVT.

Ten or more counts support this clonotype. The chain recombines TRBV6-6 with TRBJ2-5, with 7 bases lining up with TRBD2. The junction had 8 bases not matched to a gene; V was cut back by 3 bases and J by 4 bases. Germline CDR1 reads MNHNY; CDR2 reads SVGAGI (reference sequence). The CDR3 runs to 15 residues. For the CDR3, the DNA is TGTGCCAGCAGTTATATAATGCGGGAGAGAGAGACCCAGTACTTC. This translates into CASSYIMRERETQYF.

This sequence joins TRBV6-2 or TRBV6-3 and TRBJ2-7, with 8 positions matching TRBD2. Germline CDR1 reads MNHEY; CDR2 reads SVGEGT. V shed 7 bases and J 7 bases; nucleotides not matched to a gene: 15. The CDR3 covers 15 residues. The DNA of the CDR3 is TGTGCCAGCAAGGAGTTAACGGGGGGGCCAAGAGAGCAGTACTTC. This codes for CASKELTGGPREQYF.

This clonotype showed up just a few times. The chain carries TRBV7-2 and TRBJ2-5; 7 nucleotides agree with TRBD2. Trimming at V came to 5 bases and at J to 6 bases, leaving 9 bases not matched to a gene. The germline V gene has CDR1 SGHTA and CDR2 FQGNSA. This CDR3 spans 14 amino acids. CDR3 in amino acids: CASSQAGNSKTQYF. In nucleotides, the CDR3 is TGTGCCAGCAGCCAAGCGGGGAACAGTAAGACCCAGTACTTC.

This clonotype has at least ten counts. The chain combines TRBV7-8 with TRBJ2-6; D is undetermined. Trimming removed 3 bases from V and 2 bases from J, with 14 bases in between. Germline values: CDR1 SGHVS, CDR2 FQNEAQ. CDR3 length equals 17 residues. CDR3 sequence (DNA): TGTGCCAGCAGCTTTTCGAGTAGGTCCGCTGGGGCCAACGTCCTGACTTTC. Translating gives CASSFSSRSAGANVLTF.

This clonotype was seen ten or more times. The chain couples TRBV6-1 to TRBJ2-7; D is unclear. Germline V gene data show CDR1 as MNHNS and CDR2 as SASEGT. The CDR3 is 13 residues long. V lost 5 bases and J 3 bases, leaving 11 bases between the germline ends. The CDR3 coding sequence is TGTGCCAGCAGTTCGAAACAAGTCTACGAGCAGTACTTC. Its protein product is CASSSKQVYEQYF.

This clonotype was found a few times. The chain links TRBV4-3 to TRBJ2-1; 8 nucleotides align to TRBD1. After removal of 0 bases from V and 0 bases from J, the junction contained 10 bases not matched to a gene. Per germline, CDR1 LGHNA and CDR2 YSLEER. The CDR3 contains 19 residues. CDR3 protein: CASSQDATGVISSYNEQFF. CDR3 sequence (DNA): TGCGCCAGCAGCCAAGACGCGACAGGGGTCATAAGCTCCTACAATGAGCAGTTCTTC.

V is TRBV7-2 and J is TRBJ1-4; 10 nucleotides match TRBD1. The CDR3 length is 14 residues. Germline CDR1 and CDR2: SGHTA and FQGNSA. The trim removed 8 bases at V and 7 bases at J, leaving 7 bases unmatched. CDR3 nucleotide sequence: TGTGCCAGCTCCGAGGGGACAGGGGTTGAAAAACTGTTTTTT. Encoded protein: CASSEGTGVEKLFF.